The rows below give T cell receptor beta chains drawn from one sample of a study of shared clonotypes between healthy human individuals. Repertoires were generated with immunoSEQ multiplex PCR, while TCRdb's copy carries only in-frame clones and drops some. The sample consists of about 2.3 million clones, more than 80% of them appearing once. The sequenced sample was naive CD4+ T cells from PBMCs. The receptors originated from a man between 18 and 35 years old in good health. Some clones in this sample may be carry-over from other donors' samples. Both conserved end residues are part of each CDR3. D genes are given only for firm matches.

V gene	D gene	CDR3 protein
TRBV4-1	.	CASSPVGQAYYEQYF
TRBV27	.	CASSTAGEQYF
TRBV28	.	CASRPTWAGLGTQYF
TRBV27	.	CASSRLPPGHRQETQYF
TRBV5-1	.	CASSLVVLEGRGGELFF
TRBV1	.	CTSSPRGGSSNQPQHF
TRBV9	.	CASSGEGTGQYF
TRBV10-3	TRBD1	CACRTGGSTEAFF
TRBV5-1	.	CASSLGYGSSSYEQYF
TRBV30	.	CAWSVTDNQPQHF